The 13 T cell receptor beta chains given below trace back to one sample, sequenced in a study of blood T cell repertoires in COVID-19. Profiling relied on immunoSEQ multiplex PCR, and the TCRdb table lists in-frame clones only, not all of them. This sample yields about 210,000 clones, of which almost 85% are seen a single time; about an eighth belongs to the top ten. Sequenced material: peripheral blood. Source of these receptors: a woman in her thirties or forties with acute or convalescent COVID-19.

This chain connects TRBV7-9 to TRBJ2-5; D is undetermined. V shed 1 base and J shed 1 base, with 4 bases lying between them. Per the germline V gene, CDR1 is SEHNR and CDR2 is FQNEAQ (reference sequence). This CDR3 spans 13 amino acids. The CDR3 region has the DNA TGTGCCAGCAGCTTAGACATCCAAGAGACCCAGTACTTC. Protein sequence: CASSLDIQETQYF. Full variable domain (rest looked up from reference TRBV7-9 and TRBJ2-5): DTGVSQNPRHKITKRGQNVTFRCDPISEHNRLYWYRQTLGQGPEFLTYFQNEAQLEKSRLLSDRFSAERPKGSFSTLEIQRTEQGDSAMYLCASSLDIQETQYFGPGTRLLVL.

This clone was detected once. V usage is TRBV2 and J usage is TRBJ1-1; the D gene is possibly TRBD1 (6 bases). The CDR3 is 15 residues long. The germline V and J ends were trimmed by 6 bases and 1 base, with 15 bases remaining between them. The germline V gene has CDR1 SNHLY and CDR2 FYNNEI. This chain's CDR3 is CASSNFMTGNTEAFF. The DNA of the CDR3 is TGTGCCAGCAGCAATTTTATGACAGGGAACACTGAAGCTTTCTTT. Full variable domain (rest looked up from reference TRBV2 and TRBJ1-1): EPEVTQTPSHQVTQMGQEVILRCVPISNHLYFYWYRQILGQKVEFLVSFYNNEISEKSEIFDDQFSVERPDGSNFTLKIRSTKLEDSAMYFCASSNFMTGNTEAFFGQGTRLTVV.

The chain couples TRBV9 to TRBJ1-2; perhaps TRBD1 as D (5 bases). CDR1 and CDR2 from the germline V gene are SGDLS and YYNGEE. CDR3 size: 14 residues. V dropped 2 bases and J dropped 5 bases, with 13 bases sitting between them. The CDR3 bases are TGTGCCAGCAGCGTCCTAAGTACAGGTTATGGCTACACCTTC. This gives the protein CASSVLSTGYGYTF.

The gene calls are TRBV27 and TRBJ1-2; 7 positions match TRBD1. V was pared by 0 bases and J by 4 bases, with 8 bases of the junction left unmatched. This CDR3 has 16 amino acids. Germline V CDR1 and CDR2: MNHEY, SMNVEV (reference sequence). The CDR3 DNA sequence: TGTGCCAGCAGTTTATCGCGCTGGCAGGGGGTCTATGGCTACACCTTC. This encodes CASSLSRWQGVYGYTF.

This clone is a singleton in its sample. J is TRBJ1-4 and V is TRBV5-1; 9 bases map to TRBD1. Trimming at V came to 0 bases and at J to 6 bases, leaving 12 bases not matched to a gene. The germline gives CDR1 SGHRS, CDR2 YFSETQ. This CDR3 contains 18 residues. The CDR3 sequence is CASSLVWTGDLSDEKLFF. CDR3 bases: TGCGCCAGCAGCTTGGTTTGGACAGGGGATCTTAGCGATGAAAAACTGTTTTTT.

V is TRBV9 and J is TRBJ1-1; 9 nucleotides agree with TRBD1. CDR3 size: 14 residues. Per the germline V gene, CDR1 is SGDLS and CDR2 is YYNGEE. The V and J ends lost 4 bases and 4 bases, in that order; junction bases with no gene match: 5. CDR3 nucleotides: TGTGCCAGCAGCTTCCGGGACAGGGTCACTGAAGCTTTCTTT. Its protein product is CASSFRDRVTEAFF.

CDR3 loop: CASSREAYEQYF. The CDR3 DNA is TGTGCCAGCAGTAGAGAGGCCTACGAGCAGTACTTC. V gene TRBV12-3 or TRBV12-4 combines with J gene TRBJ2-7; D remains ambiguous. Trimming shortened V by 5 bases and J by 2 bases, and 7 bases separated the two germline ends. CDR3 length equals 12 residues.

The chain joins TRBV27 to TRBJ2-5; no clear D. Germline assignment: CDR1 MNHEY and CDR2 SMNVEV (reference sequence). This CDR3 is 11 amino acids long. Trimming removed 3 bases from V and 7 bases from J, with 6 bases in between. DNA of the CDR3: TGTGCCAGCAGTTTTAGAGGGACCCAGTACTTC. Protein sequence: CASSFRGTQYF.

This chain uses TRBV19 with TRBJ2-3; 7 nucleotides agree with TRBD1. The J segment lost 3 bases and the V segment lost 10 bases, leaving 7 bases of the junction unmatched. This CDR3 region has 13 residues. The V gene's germline CDR1 is LNHDA and CDR2 SQIVND (reference sequence). CDR3 residues: CATSDRVTDTQYF. CDR3 nucleotide sequence: TGTGCCACCTCAGACAGGGTAACAGATACGCAGTATTTT.

This sequence joins TRBV5-1 and TRBJ2-7; 16 bases agree with TRBD2. The germline CDR1 and CDR2 sequences are SGHRS and YFSETQ. With V trimmed by 4 bases and J by 2 bases, 3 bases remained unmatched. This CDR3 contains 16 residues. The DNA for the CDR3 is TGCGCCAGCAGCCCGGGACTAGCGGGGGGGACCTACGAGCAGTACTTC. Amino acid sequence: CASSPGLAGGTYEQYF.

The chain combines TRBV7-9 with TRBJ2-7; 9 bases are shared with TRBD1. Germline V gives CDR1 SEHNR, CDR2 FQNEAQ (reference sequence). The CDR3 is 17 residues long. With V trimmed by 5 bases and J by 3 bases, 14 bases remained unmatched. In DNA form, the CDR3 reads TGTGCCAGCAGCCCTCCCCCCGGGACAGGGAAGAACTACGAGCAGTACTTC. Protein: CASSPPPGTGKNYEQYF.

The chain links TRBV5-5 to TRBJ2-1, with 7 bases matching TRBD1. The V segment lost 4 bases and the J segment 4 bases; nucleotides outside the gene matches: 8. CDR1 and CDR2 (germline): SGHKS, YYEKEE (reference sequence). The CDR3 has 15 residues. CDR3 sequence: CASSKDRVSYNEQFF. CDR3 sequence (DNA): TGTGCCAGCAGCAAAGACAGGGTTTCTTACAATGAGCAGTTCTTC.

The V call is TRBV6-5, the J call TRBJ2-5; possible D gene TRBD1, 6 bases. V dropped 0 bases and J dropped 13 bases, with 15 bases sitting between them. The CDR3 is 13 residues long. Germline CDR1 MNHEY, CDR2 SVGAGI. CDR3 sequence (DNA): TGTGCCAGCAGTTACTCCCGGACAGCCGAAATGTACTTC. This translates into CASSYSRTAEMYF.